A selection of T cell receptor beta chains follows, all from one sample in a study of radiotherapy plus CTLA-4 blockade in lung cancer. Using immunoSEQ multiplex PCR, the repertoire was profiled, and TCRdb retains in-frame clones only, with some absent. The table has roughly 130,000 clones, approximately 90% seen once. The sequencing used peripheral blood, collected from a patient treated with radiotherapy plus ipilimumab. The receptor source for this set is a human donor with non-small cell lung cancer that progressed on radiotherapy plus ipilimumab. Each CDR3 is given without its conserved first and last residue.

V	J	CDR3
TRBV25-1	TRBJ1-2	ASRGTVLNGGYT
TRBV2	TRBJ1-1	ASSGTGGKSEAF
TRBV13	TRBJ1-1	ASSLGRGLNTEAF
TRBV13	TRBJ1-2	ASSRGGKAGYT
TRBV2	TRBJ2-7	ASGTFSSYEQY
TRBV6-5	TRBJ1-1	ASSGRIGTEAF
TRBV5-4	TRBJ1-2	ASSLEQGPYGYT
TRBV6-1	TRBJ1-2	ASSEASGVRGYT
TRBV6-6	TRBJ2-5	ASSQVWGGEETQY
TRBV19	TRBJ2-1	ASSFPPGNEQF
TRBV6-6	TRBJ1-2	ASSYRQGRDGYT
TRBV5-1	TRBJ2-7	ASSLGSGSYEQY
TRBV18	TRBJ1-6	ASSSAGTGATSPLH
TRBV2	TRBJ2-5	ASNRQGAGETQY
TRBV27	TRBJ2-1	ASRTSGRSEQF
TRBV11-3	TRBJ1-1	ASSLTPAPNTEAF
TRBV9	TRBJ2-5	ASSVGGLETQY
TRBV19	TRBJ2-1	ASSGGAVYNEQF
TRBV7-8	TRBJ2-3	ASRGRRGRVSTDTQY
TRBV6-5	TRBJ1-1	ASSYSLLETEAF
TRBV2	TRBJ2-5	ASIERGSFVSQETQY
TRBV5-8	TRBJ2-7	ASEADLPRYEQY
TRBV27	TRBJ1-1	ASSLLGRYTEAF